The T cell receptor (beta chain) under discussion was sequenced for a study of cytomegalovirus exposure and HLA in healthy donors. To note about this clone: As yet, its antigen is unknown.

The PCR employed 60 Vbeta primers together with 13 Jbeta primers. This table comes from immunoSEQ multiplex PCR, and its TCRdb copy is limited to in-frame clones, with some not included. The sample lists 50,000 to 65,000 clones, about four fifths occurring once. Study observations and caveats: A later analysis found TCR association rates differed by HLA locus, highest for DRB1 and lowest for HLA-C.

The clonotype was recovered from a woman younger than 30 in good health and CMV-seronegative. Sequenced material: PBMCs.

As DNA, the CDR3 is TGTGCCTGGAAAACAGGGAACACTGAAGCTTTCTTT. As protein: CAWKTGNTEAFF. This rearrangement joins TRBV30 to TRBJ1-1; a possible D gene is TRBD1 (5 bases). V was trimmed by 4 bases and J by 1 base, leaving 7 bases between them. CDR3 size: 12 residues. Germline CDR1 is GTSNPN and CDR2 is SVGIG (reference sequence).